This TCR beta chain was profiled in a study of T-cell memory formation after mild COVID-19. Study findings and constraints: In pre-infection memory, a portion of responding clones appeared, which suggested that cross-reactive memory joined. The second-wave clones peaking on day 37 were not confirmed as SARS-CoV-2-specific. Clones contracting day 15 to 85 were balanced CD4/CD8; later expanders leaned CD4+.

Barcoded TCR alpha and TCR beta cDNA libraries with UMIs came from 5'RACE using constant-segment primers. TCRdb recomputed calls from the 5' RACE reads with MiXCR, one row per CDR3 protein. The sample lists approximately 400,000 distinct CDR3 sequences, about a sixth occurring once. Concerning this clonotype itself: Its cognate antigen is unknown.

Trimming took 8 bases from V and 5 from J, leaving 9 bases between them. This CDR3 is built from 11 residues. Per germline, CDR1 MDHEN and CDR2 SYDVKM. Sequences were obtained from PBMCs or a T cell subset sorted from them (not recorded which). The clonotype was recovered from a man between 18 and 35 years old who had mild COVID-19 (a few samples of this study predate the infection). Cell type and time point are not known. The rearrangement joins TRBV28 to TRBJ1-1; D gene unclear. CDR3 sequence (DNA): TGTGCCAGCGCTCATAGGACTGAAGCTTTCTTT. Protein: CASAHRTEAFF.